The 27 T cell receptor beta chains listed next were all sequenced from one sample in a study of blood T cell repertoires in COVID-19. Only in-frame clones appear in the TCRdb table, and some are missing; sequencing was by immunoSEQ multiplex PCR. The sample shows hundreds of thousands of clones, 75% to 85% of them seen only once. Sequencing was done on a sample of PBMCs or T cells enriched from blood (not recorded which). The receptors come from a man aged 25 to 40 with acute COVID-19.

CDR3 region: CASSRRDSGYTF. The CDR3 DNA follows: TGCGCCAGCAGCCGTCGGGACAGTGGCTACACCTTC. V gene TRBV4-1 combines with J gene TRBJ1-2; TRBD1 agrees at 7 bases. The CDR3 runs 12 residues. V lost 4 bases, J lost 7 bases, and 3 bases stayed unmatched. From germline, CDR1 is MGHRA and CDR2 YSYEKL.

The genes are TRBV5-6 and TRBJ1-6; the D gene is possibly TRBD1 (5 bases). Trimming took off 3 bases at V and 9 bases at J, with 10 bases between the two ends. This CDR3 contains 13 residues. Germline V lookup: CDR1 SGHDT, CDR2 YYEEEE. The CDR3 spells CASSSGGGSPLHF. CDR3 DNA: TGTGCCAGCAGCTCCGGGGGGGGTTCACCCCTCCACTTT.

This clone was observed a single time. The V and J genes are TRBV11-2 and TRBJ1-4; 10 positions agree with TRBD1. CDR3 length: 15 amino acids. Germline CDR1 is SGHAT and CDR2 is FQNNGV. After removal of 5 bases from V and 7 bases from J, the junction contained 7 bases not matched to a gene. CDR3 nucleotide sequence: TGTGCCAGCAGCCCCCAGGGACAGGGGCGTGAAAAACTGTTTTTT. This translates into CASSPQGQGREKLFF.

About this clone itself: The junction departs from germline at one end; a sequencing error may be responsible. CDR3 in DNA: TGTGCCAGCAGTAACTCCGGGACTTACTATGGCTACACCTTC. This sequence encodes CASSNSGTYYGYTF. The chain employs TRBV6-2 or TRBV6-3 and TRBJ1-2; TRBD1 might be the D (5 bases). The CDR3 is 14 amino acids. Germline V gene lookup returns CDR1 MNHEY and CDR2 SVGEGT.

Regarding this clone: The sample carries other DNA sequences with the same CDR3. The rearrangement links TRBV7-3 to TRBJ2-5; TRBD2 agrees at 8 bases. The CDR3 is made up of 13 amino acids. Looked up from germline, CDR1 is SGHTA and CDR2 is FQGTGA. The junction had 4 bases not matched to a gene; V was cut back by 5 bases and J by 5 bases. Here the CDR3 reads CASSPTGGETQYF. Written as DNA, the CDR3 is TGTGCCAGCAGCCCAACGGGGGGGGAGACCCAGTACTTC.

This chain links TRBV5-1 with TRBJ2-5; 13 bases are shared with TRBD2. The CDR3 is 16 amino acids. Germline loops: CDR1 SGHRS, CDR2 YFSETQ. The V gene end was trimmed by 2 bases and the J gene end by 5 bases; junction bases not matched to a gene: 6. The CDR3 region has the DNA TGCGCCAGCAGCTTAACTAGCGGGGGGGCCGGGGAGACCCAGTACTTC. This sequence encodes CASSLTSGGAGETQYF.

The J gene is TRBJ2-3, the V gene TRBV10-3; 9 bases align to TRBD2. The CDR3 is made up of 16 amino acids. V shed 3 bases, J shed 1 base, and the junction held 5 bases outside the gene matches. Germline values: CDR1 ENHRY, CDR2 SYGVKD. The CDR3 DNA reads as TGTGCCATCAGTGACGGGTCTAGCGGGGGCACAGATACGCAGTATTTT. Translated, it gives CAISDGSSGGTDTQYF.

Here the CDR3 reads CASSRTGINQPQHF. CDR3 DNA: TGTGCCAGCAGTCGGACTGGAATCAATCAGCCCCAGCATTTT. The V call is TRBV2, the J call TRBJ1-5; no clear D gene. Trimming removed 5 bases from V and 3 bases from J, with 11 bases in between. Germline V gene lookup returns CDR1 SNHLY and CDR2 FYNNEI. The CDR3 sequence is 14 residues long.

The chain joins TRBV9 to TRBJ2-7; weak D call: TRBD2 (6 bases). Trimming cost V 0 bases and J 5 bases, with 12 bases left between them. The germline V gene has CDR1 SGDLS and CDR2 YYNGEE. This CDR3 region has 14 residues. The CDR3 spells CASSVGWGDNEQYF. The CDR3 nucleotides are TGTGCCAGCAGCGTAGGGTGGGGGGATAACGAGCAGTACTTC.

This chain joins TRBV5-4 and TRBJ1-4; tentatively, D is TRBD1 (6 bases). V lost 4 bases, J lost 3 bases, and 7 bases lay in between. Germline V gene lookup returns CDR1 SGHNT and CDR2 YYREEE (reference sequence). This CDR3 is 13 amino acids long. In DNA form, the CDR3 reads TGTGCCAGCAGCAGACAGGCTAATGAAAAACTGTTTTTT. Its translation: CASSRQANEKLFF.

The DNA of the CDR3 is TGTGCCAGCAGGAGAAGACAGGGGGCGAGGACTGAAGCTTTCTTT. Protein product: CASRRRQGARTEAFF. This sequence joins TRBV28 and TRBJ1-1; 10 bases fit TRBD1. Germline V gives CDR1 MDHEN, CDR2 SYDVKM. CDR3 size: 15 residues. V lost 6 bases to trimming and J lost 5 bases; unmatched junction nucleotides: 9.

The chain has TRBV9 and TRBJ2-7; D might be TRBD2 (6 bases). The CDR3 runs to 14 residues. The germline V gene has CDR1 SGDLS and CDR2 YYNGEE. V lost 4 bases to trimming and J lost 7 bases, with 18 bases between them. CDR3 nucleotides: TGTGCCAGCAGCTTTGGACCGCAGGCGGGGGAGCAGTACTTC. Its protein product is CASSFGPQAGEQYF.

This clone came up a few times. The gene calls are TRBV5-6 and TRBJ1-3; a possible D gene is TRBD1 (5 bases). Germline CDR1 is SGHDT and CDR2 is YYEEEE. The CDR3 has 15 residues. Trimming left V 2 bases short and J 6 bases short, with 15 bases between. The CDR3 nucleotides are TGTGCCAGCAGCTTCGGGGCGGGGCGGGAAAACACCATATATTTT. It specifies CASSFGAGRENTIYF.

The V and J genes are TRBV6-5 and TRBJ2-1; TRBD1 aligns across 12 bases. The germline V gene encodes CDR1 MNHEY and CDR2 SVGAGI. This CDR3 has 14 residues. After removal of 5 bases from V and 10 bases from J, the junction contained 6 bases not matched to a gene. CDR3 protein: CASSRGTGGLEQFF. For the CDR3, the DNA is TGTGCCAGCAGTAGAGGGACAGGGGGCCTCGAGCAGTTCTTC.

CDR3 DNA: TGTGCCAGCAGGCCCAGTGGTAGCTCGAAGACCCAGTACTTC. It is translated as CASRPSGSSKTQYF. This chain links TRBV3-1 (or the pseudogene TRBV3-2) with TRBJ2-5; D ambiguous. The V end was cut by 6 bases, the J end by 6 bases, with 17 bases between. The germline gives CDR1 LGHDT, CDR2 YNNKEL (reference sequence). The CDR3 has 14 residues.

The chain joins TRBV11-2 to TRBJ2-5; D unclear. The CDR3 consists of 13 residues. Looked up from germline, CDR1 is SGHAT and CDR2 is FQNNGV. V was shortened by 4 bases and J by 6 bases, with 12 bases between the two germline ends. The DNA for the CDR3 is TGTGCCAGCAGCTCCCAGGCCCGGCAGACCCAGTACTTC. Translation: CASSSQARQTQYF. Looking up the rest from reference TRBV11-2 and TRBJ2-5 gives the full variable domain: EAGVAQSPRYKIIEKRQSVAFWCNPISGHATLYWYQQILGQGPKLLIQFQNNGVVDDSQLPKDRFSAERLKGVDSTLKIQPAKLEDSAVYLCASSSQARQTQYFGPGTRLLVL.

In the case of this clone: Germline is not matched at one junction end, which may reflect a read error. The chain uses TRBV10-3 and TRBJ2-2; 9 bases are a match to TRBD2. The V gene's germline CDR1 is ENHRY and CDR2 SYGVKD. This CDR3 is 16 amino acids long. The DNA for the CDR3 is TGTGCCATCAGTGAGACTGCGGGGGGGAACCCCGGGGAGCTGTTTTTT. Translated, it gives CAISETAGGNPGELFF.

The V gene is TRBV6-5, the J gene TRBJ1-3; 8 bases align to TRBD1. Looked up from germline, CDR1 is MNHEY and CDR2 is SVGAGI. This CDR3 comprises 15 residues. The J segment lost 1 base and the V segment lost 5 bases, leaving 4 bases of the junction unmatched. CDR3 loop: CASSPDRASGNTIYF. Written as DNA, the CDR3 is TGTGCCAGCAGTCCGGACAGGGCTTCTGGAAACACCATATATTTT.

This clone has only one observation. The gene calls are TRBV6-2 or TRBV6-3 and TRBJ1-2; possible D gene TRBD1, 6 bases. Germline V lookup: CDR1 MNHEY, CDR2 SVGEGT. This CDR3 region has 15 residues. V lost 5 bases, J lost 3 bases, and 16 bases lay in between. The DNA of the CDR3 is TGTGCCAGCAGTCCCTACACAGGGACCGACTATGGCTACACCTTC. Amino acid sequence: CASSPYTGTDYGYTF.

The chain combines TRBV5-6 with TRBJ2-1, with a tentative D call TRBD2 (6 bases). This CDR3 is built from 14 residues. V lost 1 base, J lost 9 bases, and 14 bases lay in between. Looked up from germline, CDR1 is SGHDT and CDR2 is YYEEEE. The CDR3 reads CASSLPGRGSEQFF. DNA of the CDR3: TGTGCCAGCAGCTTGCCCGGGCGGGGATCTGAGCAGTTCTTC. Drawing the rest from reference TRBV5-6 and TRBJ2-1, the complete variable domain is DAGVTQSPTHLIKTRGQQVTLRCSPKSGHDTVSWYQQALGQGPQFIFQYYEEEERQRGNFPDRFSGHQFPNYSSELNVNALLLGDSALYLCASSLPGRGSEQFFGPGTRLTVL.

The chain combines TRBV12-3 or TRBV12-4 with TRBJ1-1, with unresolved D. The V and J ends lost 6 bases and 8 bases respectively, with 10 bases between them. CDR3 size: 11 residues. Here the CDR3 DNA reads TGTGCCAGCAGGGCTGGTTCCGAAGCTTTCTTT. This encodes CASRAGSEAFF.

This rearrangement joins TRBV6-5 to TRBJ2-2, with TRBD2 matching 7 bases. The CDR3 spans 14 residues. Trimming cost V 4 bases and J 7 bases; bases outside gene matches: 6. CDR1 MNHEY and CDR2 SVGAGI come from the germline V gene. DNA of the CDR3: TGTGCCAGCAGTTCCCCTTGGGGGGGCGGGGAGCTGTTTTTT. This gives the protein CASSSPWGGGELFF.

The count of this clone is one. This chain connects TRBV18 to TRBJ1-3; D unresolved. Germline V gene data show CDR1 as KGHSH and CDR2 as LQKENI. V shed 6 bases and J shed 0 bases, with 9 bases lying between them. The CDR3 spans 14 residues. CDR3 amino acids: CASSQDYSGNTIYF. The CDR3, as DNA: TGTGCCAGCTCCCAGGACTACTCTGGAAACACCATATATTTT.

The rearrangement links TRBV7-9 to TRBJ1-2; 7 bases fit TRBD1. V shed 1 base and J 8 bases; nucleotides not matched to a gene: 4. The CDR3 is 13 residues long. Germline V gene data show CDR1 as SEHNR and CDR2 as FQNEAQ (reference sequence). This chain's CDR3 is CASSLEATGGYTF. The CDR3 DNA reads TGTGCCAGCAGCTTAGAGGCGACAGGGGGCTACACCTTC. Based on the CDR3 plus reference TRBV7-9 and TRBJ1-2, the full variable domain is DTGVSQNPRHKITKRGQNVTFRCDPISEHNRLYWYRQTLGQGPEFLTYFQNEAQLEKSRLLSDRFSAERPKGSFSTLEIQRTEQGDSAMYLCASSLEATGGYTFGSGTRLTVV.

This clone was seen only a few times. This chain connects TRBV6-2 or TRBV6-3 to TRBJ1-4; 7 nucleotides match TRBD1. CDR3 size: 14 residues. The germline V gene has CDR1 MNHEY and CDR2 SVGEGT. J lost 10 bases, V lost 4 bases, and 9 bases had no gene match. CDR3 bases: TGTGCCAGCAGTTCGGCCGGGACAGTCGTAAAACTGTTTTTT. Its protein is CASSSAGTVVKLFF.

This chain joins TRBV7-6 and TRBJ2-7, with 7 bases lining up with TRBD1. The V and J ends lost 6 bases and 3 bases, in that order; junction bases with no gene match: 8. The CDR3 has 14 amino acids. CDR1 SGHVS and CDR2 FNYEAQ come from the germline V gene. For the CDR3, the DNA is TGTGCCAGCAGACCTGACAGGGTCAGCTACGAGCAGTACTTC. Its protein product is CASRPDRVSYEQYF.

The chain couples TRBV5-1 to TRBJ1-3; no clear D gene. Trimming cost V 4 bases and J 4 bases, with 9 bases left between them. From germline, CDR1 is SGHRS and CDR2 YFSETQ. CDR3 size: 13 residues. CDR3 sequence (DNA): TGCGCCAGCAGCCCAGACACCGGAAACACCATATATTTT. Translation: CASSPDTGNTIYF. Looking up the rest from reference TRBV5-1 and TRBJ1-3 gives the full variable domain: KAGVTQTPRYLIKTRGQQVTLSCSPISGHRSVSWYQQTPGQGLQFLFEYFSETQRNKGNFPGRFSGRQFSNSRSEMNVSTLELGDSALYLCASSPDTGNTIYFGEGSWLTVV.